This is a list of T cell receptor beta chains from one sample in a study of blood T cell repertoires in COVID-19. Profiling relied on immunoSEQ multiplex PCR, and the TCRdb table lists in-frame clones only, not all of them. The profile shows about 99,000 clones, over 65% of them singletons. Sequenced material: peripheral blood. The receptor set was obtained from a man between 60 and 75 years old with acute or convalescent COVID-19. Both conserved end residues are part of each CDR3.

J gene	V gene	CDR3 protein
TRBJ2-5	TRBV7-9	CASSLFRQRGGETQYF
TRBJ1-6	TRBV9	CASSVATVGQGNSPLHF
TRBJ2-5	TRBV2	CASRAGQRGDQYF
TRBJ2-1	TRBV29-1	CSTEAGGGYNEQFF
TRBJ1-2	TRBV28	CASSFTGGEGYTF
TRBJ1-1	TRBV7-9	CASTLWVGTLNTEAFF
TRBJ1-2	TRBV3-1/TRBV3-2	CASSLGQSSYGYTF
TRBJ2-6	TRBV5-1	CASSLQGATGANVLTF
TRBJ1-6	TRBV24-1	CATRLSGQGSNSPLHF
TRBJ2-1	TRBV4-2	CASSQGTGGFYNEQFF
TRBJ2-1	TRBV5-1	CASSDRALRDEQFF
TRBJ1-1	TRBV4-3	CASSQYRESTEAFF
TRBJ2-2	TRBV3-1/TRBV3-2	CASSLRGGLVGELFF
TRBJ2-2	TRBV10-3	CAIRGQGLAANTGELFF
TRBJ2-7	TRBV7-8	CASSLAGLAGVYEQYF
TRBJ1-3	TRBV11-2	CASSLGTSSGNTIYF
TRBJ1-4	TRBV19	CASSKMQGRPNEKLFF
TRBJ2-5	TRBV23-1	CASSPDRVCFLETQYF
TRBJ2-5	TRBV4-2	CASSQGIAGQETQYF
TRBJ1-5	TRBV19	CASSTIDRGHQPQHF
TRBJ2-4	TRBV2	CASSLGTRGDIQYF
TRBJ2-1	TRBV3-1/TRBV3-2	CASNLAGANFYNEQFF
TRBJ2-4	TRBV10-3	CAISDPLRDGGGGVAKNIQYF
TRBJ2-7	TRBV2	CASSEMGGGYRKYF
TRBJ1-3	TRBV12-3/TRBV12-4	CASREGTGNTIYF
TRBJ2-1	TRBV7-2	CASSRVRGSSYNEQFF
TRBJ2-2	TRBV29-1	CSVHGTRFGELFF
TRBJ1-1	TRBV11-2	CASSSQVNTEAFF
TRBJ1-1	TRBV6-5	CASARGQGVEAFF
TRBJ1-1	TRBV20-1	CSAGSFDEAFF
TRBJ1-2	TRBV5-1	CASSLPGQGAGYGYTF
TRBJ1-4	TRBV7-8	CASSPDLGGTGTEKLFF
TRBJ2-1	TRBV5-4	CASSLDAEASYNEQFF
TRBJ2-3	TRBV2	CASKAGGLGADTQYF
TRBJ1-2	TRBV5-5	CASSFDSYGYTF
TRBJ2-1	TRBV7-8	CASSLVGGGVYEQFF
TRBJ1-1	TRBV19	CASSGVGHMNTEAFF
TRBJ2-5	TRBV27	CASGKGRETQYF
TRBJ1-5	TRBV19	CASTRGQGLHQPQHF
TRBJ1-5	TRBV2	CASSGVGGRTNQPQHF
TRBJ2-7	TRBV5-4	CASSSRAGGHYEQYF
TRBJ2-3	TRBV29-1	CSVESAGPSTDTQYF
TRBJ1-1	TRBV7-2	CASSLVSESEAFF
TRBJ1-1	TRBV5-8	CASSLERDTEAFF
TRBJ1-1	TRBV29-1	CSVRPANRGGTEAFF
TRBJ1-2	TRBV28	CASSLNRGRGGYTF
TRBJ1-4	TRBV27	CASSFQTGGKLFF
TRBJ2-1	TRBV9	CASSVGTSGYYNEQFF
TRBJ1-3	TRBV6-5	CASSYGGRGTNTIYF
TRBJ1-6	TRBV10-1	CASSDGRSPLHF
TRBJ1-1	TRBV14	CASSQAYRVNTEAFF
TRBJ1-5	TRBV30	CAWSRVGGGQPQHF
TRBJ1-6	TRBV14	CASSWTGMNSPLHF
TRBJ1-2	TRBV7-2	CASSLKIQGGGYTF